The source of this T cell receptor beta chain is a study of siplizumab effects on memory and regulatory T cells. Study-wide findings and caveats: Of the proliferating CD4+ or CD8+ clones, roughly 75-97% lacked a naive or memory phenotype that could be assigned. Alloreactive clones mapping to unstimulated subsets formed only a minor fraction. In unstimulated cells, naive T cells appeared more diverse than memory T cells and seemed major alloresponse contributors.

V was cut by 0 bases and J by 5 bases, with 14 bases left in between. The length of the CDR3 is 15 residues. The germline V gene has CDR1 SGHRS and CDR2 YFSETQ. The assay covered 90,000 to 100,000 TCR templates per sample. Sequenced by immunoSEQ multiplex PCR; TCRdb stores in-frame clones only, minus some. The sample contains 70,000 to 90,000 clones, approximately 93% of which appear only once. In the case of this clone: What it binds is unknown.

The V gene is TRBV5-1, the J gene TRBJ1-1; possible D gene TRBD1, 6 bases. This TCR was recovered from a human donor in good health. Sequences were obtained from CD8+ T cells sorted from blood. The CDR3 reads CASSLEAQGVTEAFF. The CDR3 coding sequence is TGCGCCAGCAGCTTGGAGGCACAGGGAGTAACTGAAGCTTTCTTT. The whole variable domain, remainder taken from reference TRBV5-1 and TRBJ1-1, is KAGVTQTPRYLIKTRGQQVTLSCSPISGHRSVSWYQQTPGQGLQFLFEYFSETQRNKGNFPGRFSGRQFSNSRSEMNVSTLELGDSALYLCASSLEAQGVTEAFFGQGTRLTVV.